The 20 T cell receptor beta chains given below trace back to one sample, sequenced in a study of CXCR3-negative and CXCR3-positive naive CD8 T cells (dated by TCRdb to between 2018 and 2021). Instrument used: NextSeq 550. The Human TCR Profiling Kit (MiLaboratory) was used to make UMI-labeled 5' RACE TRB cDNA libraries. TCRdb reprocessed the public reads and reports one entry per CDR3 protein sequence, without DNA. The sample's table lists a count of some 22,000 distinct CDR3 sequences. The ten largest account for 4% to 5% of the sample. The sample was naive CXCR3- CD8+ T cells from blood. The cell subset or site label, as the study defines it: CD45RO-CCR7+CD27+CD95- naive CD8+ T cells lacking CXCR3 (TNR3-). The receptors originated from a human donor in good health. Some clones in this sample may be carry-over from other donors' samples.

V is TRBV7-2 and J is TRBJ2-7. The CDR3 is 13 residues long. Germline CDR1 and CDR2: SGHTA and FQGNSA. The CDR3 here is CASSLDVASEQYF.

The gene calls are TRBV11-2 and TRBJ1-1; TCRdb's D gene call, TRBD1, goes unchecked for lack of DNA. The CDR3 is 14 amino acids. Germline V gene data show CDR1 as SGHAT and CDR2 as FQNNGV. CDR3 sequence reads: CASSLERGNTEAFF.

J is TRBJ1-1 and V is TRBV19. This CDR3 is built from 14 residues. Germline CDR1 and CDR2: LNHDA and SQIVND (reference sequence). CDR3 protein: CASSIAGWNTEAFF.

This clonotype is called medium-sized (0.01 to 0.1%) based on its frequency. V is TRBV29-1 and J is TRBJ2-3; the D gene TCRdb calls, TRBD2, cannot be checked with no DNA. Germline lookup yields CDR1 SQVTM and CDR2 ANQGSEA. The CDR3 totals 15 residues. This chain's CDR3 is CSVEGTPTSTDTQYF.

This CDR3 reads CASSFGTGIGGELFF. The gene calls are TRBV7-8 and TRBJ2-2; no DNA is available, so the TRBD1 call from TCRdb remains unchecked. CDR3 length equals 15 residues. Germline V CDR1 and CDR2: SGHVS, FQNEAQ.

This sequence joins TRBV10-3 and TRBJ2-7; there is no DNA to check the TCRdb D call of TRBD1. The CDR3 runs 15 residues. Germline CDR1 and CDR2: ENHRY and SYGVKD. The chain's CDR3 is CAISDTGQGSNEQYF.

This chain links TRBV7-9 with TRBJ2-7; TCRdb's assignment of TRBD1 cannot be checked, as there is no DNA. This CDR3 spans 14 amino acids. Germline lookup yields CDR1 SEHNR and CDR2 FQNEAQ (reference sequence). CDR3 loop: CASSPTGGLDEQYF.

The chain recombines TRBV5-1 with TRBJ2-1; there is no DNA to check the TCRdb D call of TRBD2. The CDR3 length is 14 residues. Germline values: CDR1 SGHRS, CDR2 YFSETQ. CDR3 sequence reads: CASSPGLADNEQFF.

The chain is built from TRBV29-1 and TRBJ2-2; TCRdb's D gene call, TRBD1, goes unchecked for lack of DNA. The germline gives CDR1 SQVTM, CDR2 ANQGSEA. CDR3 length: 14 residues. The chain's CDR3 is CSVLGGANTGELFF.

The chain is built from TRBV29-1 and TRBJ2-1; lacking DNA, the TRBD1 call made by TCRdb goes unchecked. The CDR3 totals 13 residues. The V gene's germline CDR1 is SQVTM and CDR2 ANQGSEA. CDR3 in amino acids: CSASPWGEGEQFF.

The chain couples TRBV28 to TRBJ2-5; no DNA is available, so the TRBD2 call from TCRdb remains unchecked. Germline assignment: CDR1 MDHEN and CDR2 SYDVKM. The CDR3 covers 20 residues. The CDR3 here is CASSPPSLRGGIYKRGSQYF.

The rearrangement uses TRBV28 and TRBJ2-7. Per germline, CDR1 MDHEN and CDR2 SYDVKM. CDR3 length: 13 residues. CDR3 region: CASSLSADYEQYF.

The chain combines TRBV20-1 with TRBJ2-1; without DNA, the TCRdb call of TRBD2 cannot be checked. The germline CDR1 and CDR2 sequences are DFQATT and SNEGSKA (reference sequence). The CDR3 sequence is 15 residues long. CDR3 sequence reads: CSARTPLAAYNEQFF.

The gene calls are TRBV15 and TRBJ2-1. This CDR3 is built from 15 residues. Germline loops: CDR1 LNHNV, CDR2 YYDKDF (reference sequence). The CDR3 reads CATSDPGSPYNEQFF.

The chain carries TRBV29-1 and TRBJ2-7; the D call from TCRdb, TRBD1, cannot be confirmed without DNA. This CDR3 region has 17 residues. CDR1 and CDR2 (germline): SQVTM, ANQGSEA. The CDR3 region is CSVEDPGTGGPLYEQYF.

The chain has TRBV20-1 and TRBJ2-5; as DNA is missing, the TRBD1 call by TCRdb cannot be tested. Germline loops: CDR1 DFQATT, CDR2 SNEGSKA (reference sequence). The CDR3 is made up of 16 amino acids. This CDR3 reads CSARHDRAGYQETQYF.

The chain couples TRBV20-1 to TRBJ2-7. CDR1 and CDR2 from the germline V gene are DFQATT and SNEGSKA (reference sequence). This CDR3 region has 13 residues. The CDR3 region is CSALWRGSYEQYF.

The V and J genes are TRBV12-2 and TRBJ2-3; TCRdb picks TRBD1, but there is no DNA to check that call. TRBV12-2 is an annotated pseudogene. The length of the CDR3 is 16 residues. CDR3 in amino acids: CASRSRGDLCTDTQYF.

The gene calls are TRBV27 and TRBJ2-7. This CDR3 is 13 amino acids long. Germline values: CDR1 MNHEY, CDR2 SMNVEV (reference sequence). The CDR3 sequence: CASSLSPDLEQYF.

The V call is TRBV5-1, the J call TRBJ2-3; TCRdb designates TRBD2, a call that cannot be tested without DNA. CDR1 and CDR2 from the germline V gene are SGHRS and YFSETQ. This CDR3 comprises 16 residues. The CDR3 region is CASSLYYGAPTDTQYF.